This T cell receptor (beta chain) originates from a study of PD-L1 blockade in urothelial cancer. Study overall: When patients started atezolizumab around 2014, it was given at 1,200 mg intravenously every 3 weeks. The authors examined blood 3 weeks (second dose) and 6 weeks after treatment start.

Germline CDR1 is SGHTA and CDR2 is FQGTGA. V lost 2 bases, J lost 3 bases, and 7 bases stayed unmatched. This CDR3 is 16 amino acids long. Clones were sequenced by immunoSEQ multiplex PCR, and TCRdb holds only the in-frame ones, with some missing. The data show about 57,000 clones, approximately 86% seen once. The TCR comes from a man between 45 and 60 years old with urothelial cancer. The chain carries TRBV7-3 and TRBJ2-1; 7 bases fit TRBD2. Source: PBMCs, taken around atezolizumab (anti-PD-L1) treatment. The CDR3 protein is CASSLQAGVVYNEQFF. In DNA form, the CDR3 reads TGTGCCAGCAGCTTACAGGCGGGAGTGGTCTACAATGAGCAGTTCTTC.